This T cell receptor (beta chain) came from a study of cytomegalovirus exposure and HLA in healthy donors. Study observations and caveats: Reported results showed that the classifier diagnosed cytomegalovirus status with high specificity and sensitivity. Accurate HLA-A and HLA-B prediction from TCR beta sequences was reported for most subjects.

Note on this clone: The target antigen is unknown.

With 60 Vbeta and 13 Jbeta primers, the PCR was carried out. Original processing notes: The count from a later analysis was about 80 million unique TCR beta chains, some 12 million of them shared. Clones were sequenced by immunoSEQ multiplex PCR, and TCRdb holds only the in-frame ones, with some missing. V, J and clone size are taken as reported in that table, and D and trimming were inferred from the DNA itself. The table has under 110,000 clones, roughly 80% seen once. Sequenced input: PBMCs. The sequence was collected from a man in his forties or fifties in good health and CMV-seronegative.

CDR3 in amino acids: CASSPDRGRDQPQHF. The CDR3 DNA reads as TGTGCCAGCAGTCCGGACAGGGGGCGCGATCAGCCCCAGCATTTT. This sequence joins TRBV6-5 and TRBJ1-5; 11 bases are shared with TRBD1. CDR3 length equals 15 residues. CDR1 is MNHEY, CDR2 SVGAGI, per germline. Trimming at V came to 5 bases and at J to 5 bases, leaving 5 bases not matched to a gene.